This TCR beta chain originates from a study of blood T cell repertoires in COVID-19. Methods used by the authors: Reference gene primer amplification gave nucleated cell count estimates. Assay: immunoSEQ multiplex PCR; the TCRdb copy retains only in-frame clones and omits some. V, J and clone size were drawn from that table, and D and trimming were deduced from the DNA. The sample holds about 140,000 clones, approximately 86% seen once. This CDR3 is built from 15 residues. Germline assignment: CDR1 MNHNY and CDR2 SVGAGI (reference sequence). V dropped 5 bases and J dropped 5; count of bases not matched to a gene: 7.

Sequencing was performed on peripheral blood. The sequence came from a woman aged 60 to 75 with acute or convalescent COVID-19. The J gene is TRBJ2-5, the V gene TRBV6-6; 11 bases agree with TRBD2. CDR3 sequence reads: CASSPGTSGRETQYF. CDR3 coding DNA: TGTGCCAGCAGTCCGGGGACTAGCGGTAGGGAGACCCAGTACTTC.